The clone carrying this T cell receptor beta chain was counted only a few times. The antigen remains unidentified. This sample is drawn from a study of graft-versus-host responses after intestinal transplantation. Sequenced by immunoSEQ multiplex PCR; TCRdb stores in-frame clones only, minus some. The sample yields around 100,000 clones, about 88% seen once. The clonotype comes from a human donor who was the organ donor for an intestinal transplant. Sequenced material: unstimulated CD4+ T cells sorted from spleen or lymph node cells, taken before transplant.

CDR3 coding DNA: TGTGCCAGCAGTTACTCACCCAGGGCCTACGAGCAGTACTTC. Protein: CASSYSPRAYEQYF. The chain is built from TRBV6-6 and TRBJ2-7; maybe TRBD1 (5 bases). Per the germline V gene, CDR1 is MNHNY and CDR2 is SVGAGI (reference sequence). The V end lost 0 bases, the J end lost 2 bases, and 8 bases lay between the germline ends. The CDR3 has 14 residues.